This T cell receptor (beta chain) comes out of a study of shared clonotypes between healthy human individuals. Regarding this clone: The antigen remains undetermined.

Genomic DNA per cell subset filled all wells of several immunoSEQ plates. TCRdb keeps only in-frame clones here, not all; method: immunoSEQ multiplex PCR. This sample has 550,000 to 750,000 clones, with 95% to 96% found just once. Whole-study findings and limits: A small donor pool kept down the genetic and exposure-history diversity that was represented.

CD45RO-negative, CCR7-selected cells formed the naive CD8 fraction, which excluded terminally differentiated effector memory CD45RA+ cells. Donation came from healthy HIV-negative adults that had no recent acute infections or vaccinations. The V gene lost 4 bases and the J gene lost 8 bases, with 30 bases spanning the gap. Germline lookup yields CDR1 MNHNS and CDR2 SASEGT. This CDR3 spans 19 amino acids. The clonotype was recovered from a woman aged 25 to 45 in good health. Specimen: naive CD8+ T cells sorted from blood. V and J are TRBV6-1 and TRBJ2-1, with D perhaps matching TRBD1 (6 bases). The CDR3 loop is CASSAQYVPRGIIGDEQFF. For the CDR3, the DNA is TGTGCCAGCAGTGCCCAATATGTCCCCAGGGGCATCATCGGGGATGAGCAGTTCTTC.